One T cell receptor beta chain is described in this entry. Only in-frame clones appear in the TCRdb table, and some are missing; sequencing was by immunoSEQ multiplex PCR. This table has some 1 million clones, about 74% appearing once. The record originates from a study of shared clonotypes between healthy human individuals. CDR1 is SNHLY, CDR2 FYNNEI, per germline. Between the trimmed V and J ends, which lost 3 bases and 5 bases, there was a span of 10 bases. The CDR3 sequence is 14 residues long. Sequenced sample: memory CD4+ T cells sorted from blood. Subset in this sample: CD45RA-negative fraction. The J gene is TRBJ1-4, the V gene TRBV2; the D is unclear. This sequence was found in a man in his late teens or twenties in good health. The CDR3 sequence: CASSDQRGNEKLFF. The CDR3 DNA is TGTGCCAGCAGTGACCAGCGAGGCAATGAAAAACTGTTTTTT.